Included here is one T cell receptor (beta chain) sequence, with context. Its specificity is not known. V shed 2 bases and J 6 bases; nucleotides not matched to a gene: 9. The CDR3 sequence is 15 residues long. Germline assignment: CDR1 SGHDN and CDR2 FVKESK. This entry is derived from a study of T cell responses to AZD1222 COVID-19 vaccine. Points from the study as a whole: Only after the peak T cell response were repertoires sampled. Spike-specific TCR breadth and depth were elevated following two AZD1222 doses.

Measured with immunoSEQ multiplex PCR; TCRdb has only the in-frame clones, and not every one. The repertoire includes 150,000 to 200,000 clones, more than 85% of them detected once, and around 4.3% sits in the top ten. Material: peripheral blood, obtained on day 0 of AZD1222 vaccination. This sequence was found in an adult in good health. The rearrangement joins TRBV14 to TRBJ2-7; 8 bases line up with TRBD1. The CDR3 bases are TGTGCCAGCAGCCAACTCCGCCAGGGGGCAAGCGAGCAGTACTTC. As protein: CASSQLRQGASEQYF.